What follows are 11 T cell receptor beta chains derived from one specimen sequenced in a study of chemoradiotherapy in HPV16-positive cancers. Method: immunoSEQ multiplex PCR; TCRdb's copy keeps in-frame clones and lacks some. The data contain around 53,000 clones, over 85% of them singletons. This sample comprised blood, obtained from a patient who underwent chemoradiotherapy. The receptors come from a human donor with HPV-associated anogenital cancer.

The chain is built from TRBV7-2 and TRBJ1-5; unclear D gene. Germline assignment: CDR1 SGHTA and CDR2 FQGNSA. V dropped 1 base and J dropped 5 bases, with 6 bases sitting between them. CDR3 length equals 13 residues. CDR3 sequence reads: CASSLESYQPQHF. CDR3 in DNA: TGTGCCAGCAGCTTAGAGAGTTATCAGCCCCAGCATTTT.

The V call is TRBV4-2, the J call TRBJ2-2, with 11 positions matching TRBD2. Germline V CDR1 and CDR2: LGHNA, YNFKEQ. With V trimmed by 0 bases and J by 2 bases, 2 bases remained unmatched. The CDR3 loop spans 17 amino acids. The DNA of the CDR3 is TGTGCCAGCAGCCAAGAAACTAGCGGGGGAAACACCGGGGAGCTGTTTTTT. This encodes CASSQETSGGNTGELFF.

The chain is built from TRBV7-3 and TRBJ2-1, with 9 bases fitting TRBD2. CDR1 and CDR2 (germline): SGHTA, FQGTGA. There are 15 residues in the CDR3. The trim removed 5 bases at V and 9 bases at J, leaving 11 bases unmatched. The chain's CDR3 is CASSPSLAGGGEQFF. As DNA, the CDR3 is TGTGCCAGCAGCCCCTCACTAGCGGGTGGGGGTGAGCAGTTCTTC.

The chain couples TRBV10-3 to TRBJ1-1; TRBD1 aligns across 9 bases. Germline V gene sequence: CDR1 ENHRY, CDR2 SYGVKD. The J segment lost 3 bases and the V segment lost 10 bases, leaving 6 bases of the junction unmatched. CDR3 size: 13 residues. The CDR3 DNA follows: TGTGCCACCCGACAGGGGGAGGACACTGAAGCTTTCTTT. Translating it yields CATRQGEDTEAFF.

The V gene is TRBV29-1, the J gene TRBJ2-3, with D possibly being TRBD1 (6 bases). With 5 bases removed from V and 6 bases from J, the gap between germline ends came to 15 bases. This CDR3 is 13 amino acids long. Germline lookup yields CDR1 SQVTM and CDR2 ANQGSEA. CDR3: CSVQPTTGDTQYF. The CDR3, as DNA: TGCAGCGTTCAACCTACGACAGGCGATACGCAGTATTTT.

The V call is TRBV7-9, the J call TRBJ2-2, with D hard to call. From germline, CDR1 is SEHNR and CDR2 FQNEAQ (reference sequence). The CDR3 runs to 13 residues. The V end was cut by 0 bases, the J end by 5 bases, with 4 bases between. CDR3 region: CASSLAGTGELFF. In DNA, the CDR3 is TGTGCCAGCAGCTTAGCTGGGACCGGGGAGCTGTTTTTT.

J is TRBJ2-1 and V is TRBV11-2, with D perhaps TRBD1 or TRBD2 (5 bases each). This CDR3 is 15 amino acids long. Trimming took off 5 bases at V and 13 bases at J, with 24 bases between the two ends. From germline, CDR1 is SGHAT and CDR2 FQNNGV. CDR3 bases: TGTGCCAGCAGCCCTAGTTCGGGGCAGGACCCTGGACAGTTCTTC. This encodes CASSPSSGQDPGQFF. Variable domain in full (rest from reference TRBV11-2 and TRBJ2-1): EAGVAQSPRYKIIEKRQSVAFWCNPISGHATLYWYQQILGQGPKLLIQFQNNGVVDDSQLPKDRFSAERLKGVDSTLKIQPAKLEDSAVYLCASSPSSGQDPGQFFGPGTRLTVL.

The rearrangement links TRBV21-1 to TRBJ2-7; TRBD2, the table's D call, lacks a check against the DNA. TRBV21-1 is a pseudogene segment. The CDR3 has 15 residues. The CDR3 DNA reads as TGTGCCAGCAGCAAGGGGAGGGGTCTCACCTACGAGCAGTACTTC. This codes for CASSKGRGLTYEQYF.

The J gene is TRBJ2-7, the V gene TRBV15, with D perhaps TRBD2 (5 bases). The germline CDR1 and CDR2 sequences are LNHNV and YYDKDF (reference sequence). This CDR3 comprises 14 residues. V gave up 2 bases and J gave up 0 bases, with 8 bases separating them. The CDR3 sequence is CATSRNSASYEQYF. CDR3 DNA: TGTGCCACCAGCAGAAATAGCGCCTCCTACGAGCAGTACTTC. The full variable domain, with the rest looked up from reference TRBV15 and TRBJ2-7, is DAMVIQNPRYQVTQFGKPVTLSCSQTLNHNVMYWYQQKSSQAPKLLFHYYDKDFNNEADTPDNFQSRRPNTSFCFLDIRSPGLGDTAMYLCATSRNSASYEQYFGPGTRLTVT.

The rearrangement links TRBV7-9 to TRBJ1-2; 11 bases are a match to TRBD1. The trim removed 5 bases at V and 1 base at J, leaving 3 bases unmatched. Germline loops: CDR1 SEHNR, CDR2 FQNEAQ (reference sequence). The CDR3 totals 15 residues. The CDR3 DNA follows: TGTGCCAGCAGCCTAGGGACAGGGGGTAACTATGGCTACACCTTC. Encoded protein: CASSLGTGGNYGYTF.

The rearrangement uses TRBV11-3 and TRBJ2-5; TRBD1 agrees at 10 bases. Per the germline V gene, CDR1 is SGHNT and CDR2 is YENEEA. The CDR3 totals 15 residues. Trimming removed 5 bases from V and 5 bases from J; junction bases left unmatched: 8. The CDR3 is CASSHGTGVGETQYF. The CDR3 nucleotides read TGTGCCAGCAGCCACGGGACAGGGGTAGGGGAGACCCAGTACTTC.